This T cell receptor beta chain was sequenced during a study of T cell responses to AZD1222 COVID-19 vaccine. This clone was detected a few times. What it binds is unknown. TCRdb's table, derived via immunoSEQ multiplex PCR, lists solely in-frame clones and lacks some. The top ten hold 1.6% of the sample, which has some 170,000 clones, about 88% seen once. The V end was cut by 5 bases, the J end by 5 bases, with 15 bases between. Germline V gene lookup returns CDR1 SGHTA and CDR2 FQGNSA. CDR3 size: 14 residues. Whole-study findings and limits: Rises in breadth and depth of Spike-specific TCRs came after two AZD1222 doses. The reported proportion of spike-specific TCRs targeting unmutated variant regions was nearly half.

Specimen: peripheral blood, collected on day 0 of AZD1222 vaccination. The chain joins TRBV7-2 to TRBJ1-2; tentatively, D is TRBD1 (5 bases). This clonotype was obtained from an adult in good health. The CDR3 sequence: CASSLPDKGYGYTF. The DNA for the CDR3 is TGTGCCAGCAGCCTACCGGACAAGGGATATGGCTACACCTTC.